What follows are 22 T cell receptor beta chains derived from one specimen sequenced in a study of T cell repertoires in cytomegalovirus infection. TCRdb redid the calling of the reads with MiXCR, one entry per CDR3 protein. The repertoire consists of approximately 630,000 distinct CDR3 sequences, with 20% to 25% occurring once and the leading ten covering approximately 8%. Input material: CD8+ T cells from PBMCs. The receptors originated from a human donor in good health (CMV status not recorded). Some clones in this sample may be carry-over from other donors' samples.

This clonotype came up a few times. This rearrangement joins TRBV28 to TRBJ2-7; 8 positions agree with TRBD2. CDR1 is MDHEN, CDR2 SYDVKM, per germline. After removal of 5 bases from V and 4 bases from J, the junction contained 10 bases not matched to a gene. The CDR3 is 15 residues long. In DNA form, the CDR3 reads TGTGCCAGCAGTCTTAGCGGGGACGGCGCATACGAGCAGTACGTC. As protein: CASSLSGDGAYEQYV.

Many counts were recorded for this clonotype. The rearrangement uses TRBV7-2 and TRBJ2-7; no firm D call. V lost 5 bases and J lost 2, with 16 bases in between. The CDR3 is 15 residues long. CDR1 and CDR2 (germline): SGHTA, FQGNSA. The CDR3: CASSPLDNGPYEQYF. Here the CDR3 DNA reads TGTGCCAGCAGCCCCTTGGATAACGGACCCTACGAGCAGTACTTC.

DNA for the CDR3: TGCAGCGTTGTGTGGGGGGGGCCTGGGGCCAACGTCCTGACTTTC. Its translation is CSVVWGGPGANVLTF. J is TRBJ2-6 and V is TRBV29-1; TRBD2 might be the D (7 bases). The germline CDR1 and CDR2 sequences are SQVTM and ANQGSEA. The germline V and J ends were trimmed by 4 bases and 2 bases, with 12 bases remaining between them. The CDR3 covers 15 residues.

There are a few counts of this clonotype. This chain connects TRBV10-3 to TRBJ2-7; D ambiguous. The CDR3 is 10 amino acids. Trimming took off 9 bases at V and 5 bases at J, with 8 bases between the two ends. CDR1 is ENHRY and CDR2 is SYGVKD in the germline V gene. The CDR3 region has the DNA TGTGCCATAGGTCGGAACGAGCAGTACTTC. Translating it yields CAIGRNEQYF.

The chain recombines TRBV12-3 or TRBV12-4 with TRBJ1-2, with D perhaps matching TRBD1 (5 bases). Trimming stripped 5 bases from V and 4 bases from J, with 17 bases between. This CDR3 has 15 amino acids. CDR3 amino acids: CASSPGKPGVYGYTF. Here the CDR3 DNA reads TGTGCCAGCAGTCCCGGCAAACCGGGGGTCTATGGCTACACCTTC.

This chain uses TRBV4-1 with TRBJ2-2; D perhaps matches TRBD1 (6 bases). This CDR3 has 15 residues. Trimming left V 3 bases short and J 3 bases short, with 11 bases between. Germline V gene data show CDR1 as MGHRA and CDR2 as YSYEKL. The CDR3 is CASSHWTEDTGELFF. The CDR3 DNA reads as TGCGCCAGCAGCCACTGGACAGAAGACACCGGGGAGCTGTTTTTT.

This clonotype showed up just once. The chain uses TRBV27 and TRBJ1-1; D unclear. V was shortened by 3 bases and J by 0 bases, with 8 bases between the two germline ends. Germline assignment: CDR1 MNHEY and CDR2 SMNVEV (reference sequence). The CDR3 is 14 amino acids. Here the CDR3 reads CASSLSFLNTEAFF. The DNA of the CDR3 is TGTGCCAGCAGTTTGAGCTTTCTGAACACTGAAGCTTTCTTT.

The table lists this clonotype with a few counts. The V gene is TRBV7-9, the J gene TRBJ1-2; tentatively, D is TRBD1 (5 bases). The length of the CDR3 is 14 residues. V lost 4 bases to trimming and J lost 4 bases, with 13 bases between them. Germline CDR1 reads SEHNR; CDR2 reads FQNEAQ (reference sequence). CDR3 loop: CASSSQGDRYGYTF. The DNA for the CDR3 is TGTGCCAGCAGCTCCCAGGGAGACCGCTATGGCTACACCTTC.

This clonotype was counted a few times. This rearrangement joins TRBV7-6 to TRBJ1-1; 7 bases agree with TRBD1. CDR1 is SGHVS, CDR2 FNYEAQ, per germline. CDR3 length: 13 amino acids. V lost 7 bases and J lost 7; bases outside the gene matches: 9. The CDR3, as DNA: TGTGCCAGCACCCAACCAGGGGGGAATGAAGCTTTCTTT. Protein sequence: CASTQPGGNEAFF.

This sequence joins TRBV6-2 or TRBV6-3 and TRBJ2-5, with 9 bases identical to TRBD2. Germline-derived CDR1 and CDR2 are MNHEY and SVGEGT. Losses at the gene ends were 3 bases for V and 5 bases for J; bases not matched to a gene: 7. The CDR3 spans 15 residues. The DNA of the CDR3 is TGTGCCAGCAGTTATGTGGCGGGGGGGCCGGAGACCCAGTACTTC. Protein sequence: CASSYVAGGPETQYF.

This rearrangement joins TRBV20-1 to TRBJ2-1, with 15 nucleotides matching TRBD2. Germline CDR1 is DFQATT and CDR2 is SNEGSKA (reference sequence). With V trimmed by 6 bases and J by 0 bases, 12 bases remained unmatched. The CDR3 is made up of 19 amino acids. The CDR3 sequence is CSAPRTSGGGRSSYNEQFF. CDR3 in DNA: TGCAGTGCCCCTAGGACTAGCGGGGGGGGCCGAAGCTCCTACAATGAGCAGTTCTTC.

V usage is TRBV6-1 and J usage is TRBJ1-1; no firm D call. Between the trimmed V and J ends, which lost 4 bases and 6 bases, there was a span of 12 bases. The germline V gene has CDR1 MNHNS and CDR2 SASEGT. The CDR3 spans 13 residues. The CDR3 DNA is TGTGCCAGCAGTGCTCTGAACAGTGCTGAAGCTTTCTTT. Its protein product is CASSALNSAEAFF.

This clonotype was detected many times. The rearrangement links TRBV7-2 to TRBJ1-2; TRBD1 might be the D (5 bases). Germline V CDR1 and CDR2: SGHTA, FQGNSA. The CDR3 length is 14 residues. V lost 3 bases, J lost 6 bases, and 14 bases lay in between. The CDR3 region is CASSLGGGGDGYTF. The DNA of the CDR3 is TGTGCCAGCAGCTTGGGGGGGGGAGGCGATGGCTACACCTTC.

The rearrangement joins TRBV7-9 to TRBJ2-7; weak D call: TRBD1 (6 bases). The CDR3 extends over 14 amino acids. V lost 2 bases and J lost 6, with 14 bases in between. CDR1 is SEHNR and CDR2 is FQNEAQ in the germline V gene (reference sequence). CDR3 residues: CASSLSNRAAEQYF. CDR3 DNA sequence: TGTGCCAGCAGCTTATCGAACAGGGCCGCCGAGCAGTACTTC.

There are many counts of this clonotype. This chain's CDR3 is CASSAADRARETQYF. The CDR3 DNA reads TGTGCCAGCAGCGCAGCGGACAGGGCGAGAGAGACCCAGTACTTC. V and J are TRBV27 and TRBJ2-5, with 8 bases matching TRBD1. The germline gives CDR1 MNHEY, CDR2 SMNVEV (reference sequence). This CDR3 region has 15 residues. V shed 6 bases and J 4 bases; nucleotides not matched to a gene: 10.

The V and J genes are TRBV6-2 or TRBV6-3 and TRBJ2-7, with D hard to call. V lost 5 bases and J lost 0, with 8 bases in between. The CDR3 has 13 amino acids. Germline loops: CDR1 MNHEY, CDR2 SVGEGT. CDR3 DNA sequence: TGTGCCAGCAGTATCCCTCTCTCCTACGAGCAGTACGTC. Translating gives CASSIPLSYEQYV.

This clonotype was seen a few times. This chain joins TRBV7-9 and TRBJ2-3; D is unresolved. The CDR3 has 16 residues. Germline V gene lookup returns CDR1 SEHNR and CDR2 FQNEAQ (reference sequence). V was shortened by 7 bases and J by 0 bases, with 17 bases between the two germline ends. CDR3 bases: TGTGCCAGCACCCCCCCAATCCTGGTGAGCACAGATACGCAGTATTTT. Its translation is CASTPPILVSTDTQYF.

This clonotype was seen a handful of times. V gene TRBV4-1 combines with J gene TRBJ2-1, with 8 nucleotides matching TRBD2. Unmatched junction bases numbered 11, after V lost 4 bases and J lost 0 bases. The CDR3 is 18 residues long. The germline CDR1 and CDR2 sequences are MGHRA and YSYEKL. The CDR3 DNA follows: TGCGCCAGCAGCCCTGGGGGGCTAGCGGGCTTCTCCTACAATGAGCAGTTCTTC. The encoded protein is CASSPGGLAGFSYNEQFF.

The chain has TRBV29-1 and TRBJ2-2, with a possible D match to TRBD1 (5 bases). The CDR3 contains 16 residues. Germline V gene sequence: CDR1 SQVTM, CDR2 ANQGSEA. Trimming cost V 6 bases and J 7 bases, with 24 bases left between them. The DNA of the CDR3 is TGCAGCGTGAGCTTACGACAGTCGCGTGTTGGCGGGGAGCTGTTTTTT. Encoded protein: CSVSLRQSRVGGELFF.

The chain uses TRBV28 and TRBJ1-4; 7 nucleotides line up with TRBD1. Germline assignment: CDR1 MDHEN and CDR2 SYDVKM. Trimming took 7 bases from V and 7 from J; bases not matched to a gene: 9. This CDR3 comprises 14 residues. CDR3 sequence (DNA): TGTGCCAGCACGACGACAGGGTCGGGTGAAAAACTGTTTTTT. Its translation is CASTTTGSGEKLFF. Complete variable domain (other parts from reference TRBV28 and TRBJ1-4): DVKVTQSSRYLVKRTGEKVFLECVQDMDHENMFWYRQDPGLGLRLIYFSYDVKMKEKGDIPEGYSVSREKKERFSLILESASTNQTSMYLCASTTTGSGEKLFFGSGTQLSVL.

The rearrangement uses TRBV7-8 and TRBJ1-4; 9 positions agree with TRBD1. Germline V CDR1 and CDR2: SGHVS, FQNEAQ. Unmatched junction bases numbered 11, after V lost 5 bases and J lost 13 bases. The CDR3 runs 14 residues. The CDR3 protein is CASSTGTGLNLLFF. For the CDR3, the DNA is TGTGCCAGCAGCACAGGGACAGGGTTAAACTTACTGTTTTTT.

The V and J genes are TRBV7-6 and TRBJ2-1; D may be TRBD1 or TRBD2 (5 bases each). The CDR3 length is 14 residues. CDR1 is SGHVS and CDR2 is FNYEAQ in the germline V gene. Trimming stripped 1 base from V and 8 bases from J, with 12 bases between. The CDR3 DNA reads TGTGCCAGCAGCTTAGGGGACGACAGTCATGAGCAGTTCTTC. It translates to CASSLGDDSHEQFF.